The clone carrying this T cell receptor (beta chain) has only a few counts. This sample was included in a study of blood T cells in healthy people across ages. Sample-barcoded 5' priming and a J-beta primer mix drove a second PCR of 7 to 11 cycles. TCRdb analysed the 5' RACE reads with MiXCR anew, one entry per CDR3 protein. This sample has around 1,900,000 distinct CDR3 sequences, with around 40% found just once. This CDR3 comprises 16 residues. V dropped 1 base and J dropped 2 bases, with 12 bases sitting between them. The rearrangement links TRBV12-3 or TRBV12-4 to TRBJ1-5; D is possibly TRBD1 (5 bases). The receptor comes from a human donor in good health. Sequenced input: blood. In DNA, the CDR3 is TGTGCCAGCAGTTTAGGGCCCCGGGGCGGCAATCAGCCCCAGCATTTT. It codes for CASSLGPRGGNQPQHF.